This T cell receptor (beta chain) was captured by sequencing in a study of radiotherapy plus CTLA-4 blockade in lung cancer. Turning to the study itself: In approximately 17% of patients, objective responses were seen; 31% had disease control.

Turning to this clone: Its matching antigen is unknown.

Patients had chemo-refractory metastatic non-small-cell lung cancer and received focal radiation plus CTLA-4 blockade that used ipilimumab. Using immunoSEQ multiplex PCR, the repertoire was profiled, and TCRdb retains in-frame clones only, with some absent. The sample lists about 53,000 clones; roughly 81% were seen once. Trimming removed 1 base from V and 6 bases from J, with 16 bases in between. Per the germline V gene, CDR1 is LGHNA and CDR2 is YNFKEQ. This CDR3 is 15 amino acids long. Study results and caveats: Reports identified early blood T cell clone dynamics, with interferon-beta, as the best response predictor. Peripheral blood showed expansion of tumor-derived TCR clones after radiotherapy and ipilimumab.

The TCR sequence derives from a human donor with non-small cell lung cancer whose response to radiotherapy plus ipilimumab could not be evaluated. This material consisted of peripheral blood, taken from a patient treated with radiotherapy plus ipilimumab. The chain carries TRBV4-2 and TRBJ2-7; a weak D match, TRBD2 (6 bases). CDR3 DNA: TGTGCCAGCAGCCAAGGGCGGGAACCTATTATCGAGCAGTACTTC. Translating it yields CASSQGREPIIEQYF.